These 2 T cell receptor beta chains were all obtained from the same sample, sequenced in a study of cytomegalovirus exposure and HLA in healthy donors. Both 60 Vbeta primers and 13 Jbeta primers went into the PCR. Here immunoSEQ multiplex PCR was the method, and the copy in TCRdb shows in-frame clones only, minus some. Here the sample spans roughly 100,000 clones, 65% to 85% being singletons. The sample comprised PBMCs. These receptors all stem from a male donor in good health and CMV-seropositive.

The V and J genes are TRBV5-6 and TRBJ2-1; a possible D gene is TRBD2 (5 bases). Germline values: CDR1 SGHDT, CDR2 YYEEEE. Trimming took off 5 bases at V and 1 base at J, with 13 bases between the two ends. The CDR3 runs 15 residues. The CDR3 loop reads CASSSAGRSYNEQFF. CDR3 bases: TGTGCCAGCAGTTCGGCGGGCCGGTCCTACAATGAGCAGTTCTTC. The full variable domain, its missing parts supplied by reference TRBV5-6 and TRBJ2-1, is DAGVTQSPTHLIKTRGQQVTLRCSPKSGHDTVSWYQQALGQGPQFIFQYYEEEERQRGNFPDRFSGHQFPNYSSELNVNALLLGDSALYLCASSSAGRSYNEQFFGPGTRLTVL.

V gene TRBV29-1 combines with J gene TRBJ1-1; no definite D call. V lost 1 base and J 1 base, leaving 7 bases between the germline ends. Looked up from germline, CDR1 is SQVTM and CDR2 is ANQGSEA. CDR3 length: 13 amino acids. In DNA, the CDR3 is TGCAGCGTTGAAGGCCGGTGGAACACTGAAGCTTTCTTT. It translates to CSVEGRWNTEAFF.